This is a list of T cell receptor beta chains from one sample in a study of shared clonotypes between healthy human individuals. The assay was immunoSEQ multiplex PCR, and TCRdb's table has in-frame clones only and misses some. This table has around 2.1 million clones, approximately 94% appearing once. Sample: naive CD8+ T cells from PBMCs. These receptors all come from a man younger than 30 in good health. Some clones in this sample may be carry-over from other donors' samples. CDR3s include the opening cysteine and the closing phenylalanine or tryptophan. D genes are given only for firm matches. Clone size is shown for a subset of rows, as once, few, many or a class of expanded clone.

D	V	J	size	CDR3	DNA
-	TRBV11-2	TRBJ2-1	-	CASSFGRREQFF	TGTGCCAGCAGCTTCGGGCGGAGGGAGCAGTTCTTC
-	TRBV4-3	TRBJ2-1	once	CASSQDRDRYNEQFF	TGCGCCAGCAGCCAAGATCGCGACAGATACAATGAGCAGTTCTTC
-	TRBV28	TRBJ2-2	-	CASSLSGGTGELFF	TGTGCCAGCAGTTTAAGCGGAGGCACCGGGGAGCTGTTTTTT
TRBD1	TRBV19	TRBJ2-7	few	CASSWRQGYEQYF	TGTGCCAGTAGTTGGAGACAGGGCTACGAGCAGTACTTC
TRBD2	TRBV6-5	TRBJ2-1	once	CASSLTRGLVDEQFF	TGTGCCAGCAGTCTTACAAGGGGACTAGTCGATGAGCAGTTCTTC
-	TRBV4-1	TRBJ2-5	-	CASSSNSWGETQYF	TGCGCCAGCAGCTCTAACAGCTGGGGAGAGACCCAGTACTTC
-	TRBV11-2	TRBJ2-1	-	CASSLVVGGNEQFF	TGTGCCAGCAGCTTAGTGGTAGGGGGCAATGAGCAGTTCTTC
TRBD1	TRBV27	TRBJ2-5	-	CASSPGTGVGETQYF	TGTGCCAGCAGTCCCGGGACAGGGGTCGGAGAGACCCAGTACTTC
TRBD1	TRBV6-5	TRBJ2-7	-	CASTSRDRKYEQYF	TGTGCCAGCACGAGCCGGGACAGGAAGTACGAGCAGTACTTC
-	TRBV7-9	TRBJ2-5	-	CASSSERDMGETQYF	TGTGCCAGCAGCTCAGAGCGGGACATGGGAGAGACCCAGTACTTC
-	TRBV7-9	TRBJ2-1	-	CASSLGKENEQFF	TGTGCCAGCAGCTTAGGGAAGGAAAATGAGCAGTTCTTC
-	TRBV9	TRBJ1-2	once	CASSVGRGAKNGYTF	TGTGCCAGCAGCGTAGGTCGGGGGGCTAAGAATGGCTACACCTTC
-	TRBV4-1	TRBJ2-2	once	CASSLTPSNTGELFF	TGCGCCAGCAGCCTTACCCCCTCGAACACCGGGGAGCTGTTTTTT
TRBD1	TRBV27	TRBJ2-2	-	CASSKGTGLSGELFF	TGTGCCAGCAGTAAGGGGACAGGGTTGTCCGGGGAGCTGTTTTTT
-	TRBV10-2	TRBJ2-1	-	CASSDKGLSGERFF	TGCGCCAGCAGTGACAAGGGACTTTCTGGTGAGCGGTTCTTC
-	TRBV19	TRBJ1-1	-	CASSIGNTEAFF	TGTGCCAGTAGTATTGGAAACACTGAAGCTTTCTTT
-	TRBV2	TRBJ2-7	-	CASRPTGTLEQYF	TGTGCCAGCAGACCTACAGGGACGCTAGAGCAGTACTTC